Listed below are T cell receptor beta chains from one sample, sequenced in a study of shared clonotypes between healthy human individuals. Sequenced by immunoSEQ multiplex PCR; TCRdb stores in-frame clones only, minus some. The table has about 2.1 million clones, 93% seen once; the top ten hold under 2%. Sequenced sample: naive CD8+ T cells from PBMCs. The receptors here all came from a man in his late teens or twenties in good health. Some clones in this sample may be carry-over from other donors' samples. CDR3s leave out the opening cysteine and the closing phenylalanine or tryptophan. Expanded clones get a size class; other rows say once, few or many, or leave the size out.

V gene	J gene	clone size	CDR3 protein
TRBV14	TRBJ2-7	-	ASSGRRGRIYEQY
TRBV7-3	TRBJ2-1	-	ASSTMAGGPNNEQF
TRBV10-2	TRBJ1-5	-	ASSEHGARYNQPQH
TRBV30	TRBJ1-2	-	ARDDGENYGYT
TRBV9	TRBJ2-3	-	ASSANPGTSGSLDTQY
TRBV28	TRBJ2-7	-	ASTTPLEKVHYEQY
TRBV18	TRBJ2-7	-	ASSNRVAYEQY
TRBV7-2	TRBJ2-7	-	ASSPPTGWYEQY
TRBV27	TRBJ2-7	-	ASSSYGSSYEQY
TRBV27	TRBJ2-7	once	ASSLSRLGYSYEQY
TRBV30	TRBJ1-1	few	AWSVRGMSEAF
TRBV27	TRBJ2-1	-	ASGYEGWEQF
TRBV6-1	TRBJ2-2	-	ASSGGQGAAGELF
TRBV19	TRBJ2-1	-	ASSTHPSTTTFNEQF
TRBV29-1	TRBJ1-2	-	SVEDGPTSNYGYT
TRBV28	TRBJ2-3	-	ASSLIARGSADTQY
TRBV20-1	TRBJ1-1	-	SASRRLEAF
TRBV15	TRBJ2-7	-	ATSRGVGRGNEQY
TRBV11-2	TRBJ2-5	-	ASSLLQGEETQY
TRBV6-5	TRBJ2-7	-	ASSYPDSYEQY
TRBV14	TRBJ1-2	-	ASSLGLTNYGYT